This T cell receptor (beta chain) was identified in a study of T cells in Graves' hyperthyroidism and ophthalmopathy. The cohort's ophthalmopathy patients, a group with duration under 3 months, had a Clinical Activity Score of at least 3 and a NOSPECS grade of at least 4. Thyroid ultrasound and orbital computed tomography, with clinical symptoms and serum thyroxine and TRAb, informed diagnoses. Trimming removed 1 base from V and 4 bases from J; junction bases left unmatched: 3. The germline V gene encodes CDR1 LGHNA and CDR2 YNFKEQ. The CDR3 consists of 15 residues. RNA transcripts served as the template for amplifying TCR beta CDR3 regions. An initial round of RT-PCR targeting the TCR CDR3 relied on the HTBI primer set. From the multiplex PCR reads, TCRdb called clonotypes with MiXCR, one entry per CDR3 protein. The sample yields under 250,000 distinct CDR3 sequences, roughly 22% seen once. This clonotype was observed many times. Its antigen is currently unknown.

Whole-study findings and limits: Most thyroid clonotypes expanded above 0.001 appeared in blood too. Model predictions of ophthalmopathy came a median approximately 6.5 months before onset.

Sequences were obtained from blood. The J gene is TRBJ2-7, the V gene TRBV4-2; 11 nucleotides align to TRBD1. The sequence came from a woman aged 40-49 years with Graves' ophthalmopathy. The CDR3 DNA reads TGTGCCAGCAGCCAAGGGACAGGGGGCCCATACGAGCAGTACTTC. As protein: CASSQGTGGPYEQYF.